The present entry profiles one TCR beta chain with its context. Sequenced material consisted of expressed TCRB transcripts (all of the isolated RNA was reverse transcribed). Sequencing was performed with immunoSEQ multiplex PCR; in TCRdb, only in-frame clones are kept and a portion is missing. The sample lists under 450,000 clones; approximately 15% were seen once. The source of the sample is a study of beta chain features in type 1 diabetes. The CDR3 consists of 17 residues. The germline CDR1 and CDR2 sequences are SGHDT and YYEEEE. V gave up 0 bases and J gave up 1 base, with 14 bases separating them.

The chain couples TRBV5-6 to TRBJ2-1; D possibly corresponds to TRBD1 (5 bases). The sequence was obtained from a man under 40 in good health. The sample taken for sequencing was naive CD4+ T cells from blood. This chain's CDR3 is CASSLVFARVSYNEQFF. The CDR3 DNA reads as TGTGCCAGCAGCTTGGTTTTCGCCAGGGTTTCCTACAATGAGCAGTTCTTC. The entire variable domain, with the rest obtained from reference TRBV5-6 and TRBJ2-1, is as follows: DAGVTQSPTHLIKTRGQQVTLRCSPKSGHDTVSWYQQALGQGPQFIFQYYEEEERQRGNFPDRFSGHQFPNYSSELNVNALLLGDSALYLCASSLVFARVSYNEQFFGPGTRLTVL.